This entry lists 18 T cell receptor beta chains sequenced from one sample in a study of T cell clonotyping in hematopoietic cell transplantation. Assay used: immunoSEQ multiplex PCR; TCRdb lists only in-frame clones, some missing. This sample has tens of thousands of clones, with almost 97% found just once. The time point was: recipient sample about 28 days before transplant, after cytoreduction. The sample consisted of peripheral blood mononuclear cells, taken before stem cell transplant. The source is a woman aged 50 to 65 with acute myeloid leukemia. Some clones in this sample may be carry-over from other donors' samples.

The chain is built from TRBV30 and TRBJ2-2; a weak D match, TRBD1 (5 bases). Trimming pared 3 bases from V and 4 bases from J, leaving 9 bases between. The CDR3 sequence is 13 residues long. The V gene's germline CDR1 is GTSNPN and CDR2 SVGIG (reference sequence). The DNA of the CDR3 is TGTGCCTGGAGCAGCCAGGGCACCGGGGAGCTGTTTTTT. Residues: CAWSSQGTGELFF.

This sequence joins TRBV11-2 and TRBJ2-2; 7 bases align to TRBD1. The V gene end was trimmed by 3 bases and the J gene end by 9 bases; junction bases not matched to a gene: 16. Per the germline V gene, CDR1 is SGHAT and CDR2 is FQNNGV. The length of the CDR3 is 17 residues. CDR3 loop: CASSLNAARQGFRELFF. The CDR3 nucleotides read TGTGCCAGCAGCTTGAACGCTGCAAGACAGGGCTTCCGGGAGCTGTTTTTT.

This clone was seen more than once but under ten times. The J gene is TRBJ1-2, the V gene TRBV27, with D unresolved. The V and J ends lost 6 bases and 4 bases respectively, with 15 bases between them. The CDR3 extends over 14 amino acids. Germline V gene sequence: CDR1 MNHEY, CDR2 SMNVEV (reference sequence). For the CDR3, the DNA is TGTGCCAGCAGAGACCCTCTACTATCCTATGGCTACACCTTC. Its translation: CASRDPLLSYGYTF.

This clone was detected once. This chain joins TRBV5-8 and TRBJ2-5; 8 nucleotides agree with TRBD2. Germline V gene data show CDR1 as SGHTS and CDR2 as YDEGEE. The CDR3 has 16 residues. V was clipped by 0 bases and J by 2 bases; unmatched bases: 6. The CDR3 protein is CASSLVSASGQETQYF. CDR3 nucleotide sequence: TGTGCCAGCAGCTTGGTGTCGGCTAGCGGGCAAGAGACCCAGTACTTC.

This clone was picked up a small number of times. The CDR3 region has the DNA TGTGCCTGGAGTGCTCCCGGGACAGGGAATGAAAAACTGTTTTTT. This gives the protein CAWSAPGTGNEKLFF. V and J are TRBV30 and TRBJ1-4; 9 positions match TRBD1. The germline CDR1 and CDR2 sequences are GTSNPN and SVGIG (reference sequence). This CDR3 is 15 amino acids long. After removal of 1 base from V and 5 bases from J, the junction contained 5 bases not matched to a gene.

The rearrangement links TRBV10-1 to TRBJ2-3; D ambiguous. In germline, CDR1 is WNHNN, CDR2 SYGVQD (reference sequence). V lost 3 bases to trimming and J lost 5 bases, with 18 bases between them. The CDR3 loop spans 16 amino acids. The DNA of the CDR3 is TGCGCCAGCAGTGATAAAAGGATTATGGTTATAGATACGCAGTATTTT. Encoded protein: CASSDKRIMVIDTQYF.

This chain links TRBV5-1 with TRBJ2-7; no clear D gene. The CDR3 is 14 amino acids. Germline loops: CDR1 SGHRS, CDR2 YFSETQ. Trimming took off 4 bases at V and 2 bases at J, with 13 bases between the two ends. CDR3 DNA: TGCGCCAGCAGCCGCTTGGGGTTGACCTACGAGCAGTACTTC. This codes for CASSRLGLTYEQYF.

The chain recombines TRBV11-3 with TRBJ2-3, with TRBD1 as a possible D gene (8 bases). This CDR3 region has 12 residues. Trimming left V 2 bases short and J 11 bases short, with 11 bases between. From germline, CDR1 is SGHNT and CDR2 YENEEA. The CDR3 region has the DNA TGTGCCAGCAGCTTAAGCGGGACAGGGCAGTATTTT. It is translated as CASSLSGTGQYF.

The rearrangement uses TRBV19 and TRBJ2-2; D ambiguous. Germline V lookup: CDR1 LNHDA, CDR2 SQIVND (reference sequence). This CDR3 comprises 14 residues. Between the trimmed V and J ends, which lost 1 base and 11 bases, there was a span of 14 bases. The CDR3 spells CASSIGPDGVELFF. DNA for the CDR3: TGTGCCAGTAGTATAGGCCCGGACGGAGTAGAGCTGTTTTTT.

This clone was detected only once. This chain uses TRBV19 with TRBJ1-2; TRBD1 is a possible D gene (6 bases). The CDR3 spans 16 residues. Trimming took off 1 base at V and 0 bases at J, with 12 bases between the two ends. Germline CDR1 and CDR2: LNHDA and SQIVND (reference sequence). Here the CDR3 reads CASSIGGQKANYGYTF. In nucleotides, the CDR3 is TGTGCCAGTAGTATAGGAGGACAGAAAGCTAACTATGGCTACACCTTC.

The chain joins TRBV19 to TRBJ1-5, with D possibly being TRBD1 (6 bases). CDR3 size: 16 residues. CDR1 LNHDA and CDR2 SQIVND come from the germline V gene (reference sequence). The ends were cut back, 7 bases at V and 0 bases at J, with 16 bases in the middle. This chain's CDR3 is CASTSLGGYSNQPQHF. The CDR3 coding sequence is TGTGCCAGTACCTCTTTGGGGGGCTATAGCAATCAGCCCCAGCATTTT.

In this sample, this clone turned up a few times. The chain recombines TRBV4-2 with TRBJ2-1; 11 nucleotides align to TRBD1. This CDR3 contains 17 residues. CDR1 is LGHNA, CDR2 YNFKEQ, per germline. V dropped 4 bases and J dropped 8; count of bases not matched to a gene: 13. As DNA, the CDR3 is TGTGCCAGCAGCCCGCGAGATTGGACAGGGGGCCTGGATGAGCAGTTCTTC. It translates to CASSPRDWTGGLDEQFF.

The chain recombines TRBV5-8 with TRBJ2-7; D gene unclear. Trimming took off 4 bases at V and 3 bases at J, with 17 bases between the two ends. The germline gives CDR1 SGHTS, CDR2 YDEGEE. The CDR3 is made up of 15 amino acids. The CDR3, as DNA: TGTGCCAGCAGCCCCCGGGTAGGGTTCCTCTACGAGCAGTACTTC. Translating gives CASSPRVGFLYEQYF.

The chain combines TRBV6-5 with TRBJ1-6; D call uncertain. V lost 4 bases, J lost 7 bases, and 14 bases lay in between. Looked up from germline, CDR1 is MNHEY and CDR2 is SVGAGI. CDR3 length: 15 amino acids. This CDR3 is CASSFRVFGNSPLHF. The CDR3 DNA is TGTGCCAGCAGTTTTCGGGTCTTTGGGAATTCACCCCTCCACTTT.

The chain carries TRBV7-9 and TRBJ1-2, with no clear D. The CDR3 is 13 amino acids. V was pared by 2 bases and J by 3 bases, with 7 bases between. CDR1 and CDR2 (germline): SEHNR, FQNEAQ (reference sequence). Here the CDR3 reads CASSLPAYYGYTF. The CDR3 DNA is TGTGCCAGCAGCTTACCAGCCTACTATGGCTACACCTTC.

The chain links TRBV27 to TRBJ1-5, with TRBD1 matching 8 bases. The V and J ends lost 6 bases and 1 base, in that order; junction bases with no gene match: 5. The CDR3 sequence is 15 residues long. Germline V gene data show CDR1 as MNHEY and CDR2 as SMNVEV (reference sequence). The CDR3 DNA reads as TGTGCCAGCAGCGGACAGGGACAGAGCAATCAGCCCCAGCATTTT. Translated: CASSGQGQSNQPQHF.

This clone was observed once. V and J are TRBV7-9 and TRBJ1-1; the D is unclear. Germline assignment: CDR1 SEHNR and CDR2 FQNEAQ (reference sequence). This CDR3 spans 13 amino acids. V was cut by 3 bases and J by 0 bases, with 5 bases left in between. CDR3 bases: TGTGCCAGCAGCTTCTCCATGAACACTGAAGCTTTCTTT. Its translation is CASSFSMNTEAFF. The full variable domain, in which reference TRBV7-9 and TRBJ1-1 provide the parts outside the CDR3, is DTGVSQNPRHKITKRGQNVTFRCDPISEHNRLYWYRQTLGQGPEFLTYFQNEAQLEKSRLLSDRFSAERPKGSFSTLEIQRTEQGDSAMYLCASSFSMNTEAFFGQGTRLTVV.

The rearrangement uses TRBV2 and TRBJ1-2; 7 bases match TRBD1. CDR1 and CDR2 from the germline V gene are SNHLY and FYNNEI. This CDR3 comprises 12 residues. The junction had 4 bases not matched to a gene; V was cut back by 5 bases and J by 7 bases. The CDR3 protein is CASSQGVVGYTF. In DNA, the CDR3 is TGTGCCAGCAGTCAGGGGGTGGTTGGCTACACCTTC.